The TCR beta chain under discussion was sequenced for a study of shared clonotypes between healthy human individuals. Samples underwent the assay at deep level. TCRdb's copy holds only in-frame clones and misses some; the assay was immunoSEQ multiplex PCR. Of about 2 million clones in the sample, about 95% were seen once. CDR3 length: 15 residues. The V and J ends lost 2 bases and 2 bases respectively, with 14 bases between them. Germline V lookup: CDR1 SGHRS, CDR2 YFSETQ. The study's findings and limits: Clonotype sharing among donors was thought likely to change with sequencing depth. A handful of donors showed sharing of roughly 5% of naive CD4 clonotypes.

With regard to this clone: Antigen specificity is unknown.

Only CD45RO-negative cells positively selected for CCR7 counted as naive CD8 cells, so terminally differentiated effector memory CD45RA+ cells were excluded. The receptor comes from a man younger than 35 in good health. The chain is built from TRBV5-1 and TRBJ2-7; D call uncertain. The sequenced material came from naive CD8+ T cells sorted from blood. CDR3 residues: CASSFTTSTTYEQYF. The CDR3 coding sequence is TGCGCCAGCAGCTTTACTACGTCAACAACCTACGAGCAGTACTTC.